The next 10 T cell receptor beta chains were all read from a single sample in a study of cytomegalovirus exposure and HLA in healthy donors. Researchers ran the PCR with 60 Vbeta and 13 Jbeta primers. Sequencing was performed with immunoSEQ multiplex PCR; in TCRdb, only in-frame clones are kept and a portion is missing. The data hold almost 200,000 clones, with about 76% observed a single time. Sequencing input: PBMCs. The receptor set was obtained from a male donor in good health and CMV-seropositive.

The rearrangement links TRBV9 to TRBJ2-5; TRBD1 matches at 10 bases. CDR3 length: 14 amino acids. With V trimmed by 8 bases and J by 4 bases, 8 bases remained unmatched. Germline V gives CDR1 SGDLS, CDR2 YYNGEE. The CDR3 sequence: CASGTGVNLETQYF. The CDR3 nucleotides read TGTGCCAGTGGGACAGGGGTCAATCTAGAGACCCAGTACTTC.

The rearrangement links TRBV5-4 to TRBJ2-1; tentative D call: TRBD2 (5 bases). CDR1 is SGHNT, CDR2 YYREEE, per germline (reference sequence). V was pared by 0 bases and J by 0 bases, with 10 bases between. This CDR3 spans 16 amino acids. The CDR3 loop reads CASSLAGISSYNEQFF. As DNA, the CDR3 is TGTGCCAGCAGCTTGGCCGGGATAAGCTCCTACAATGAGCAGTTCTTC.

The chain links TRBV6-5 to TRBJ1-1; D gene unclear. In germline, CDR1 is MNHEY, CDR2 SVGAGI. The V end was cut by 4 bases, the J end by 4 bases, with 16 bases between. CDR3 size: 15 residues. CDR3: CASSLITRDATEAFF. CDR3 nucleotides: TGTGCCAGCAGTTTGATTACTAGGGATGCCACTGAAGCTTTCTTT.

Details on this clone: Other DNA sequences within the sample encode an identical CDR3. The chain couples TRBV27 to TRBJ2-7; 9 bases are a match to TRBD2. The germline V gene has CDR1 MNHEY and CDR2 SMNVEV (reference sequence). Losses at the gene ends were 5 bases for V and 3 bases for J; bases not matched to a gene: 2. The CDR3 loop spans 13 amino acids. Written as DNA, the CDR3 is TGTGCCAGCAGTCCACTAGCGGGCTACGAGCAGTACTTC. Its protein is CASSPLAGYEQYF.

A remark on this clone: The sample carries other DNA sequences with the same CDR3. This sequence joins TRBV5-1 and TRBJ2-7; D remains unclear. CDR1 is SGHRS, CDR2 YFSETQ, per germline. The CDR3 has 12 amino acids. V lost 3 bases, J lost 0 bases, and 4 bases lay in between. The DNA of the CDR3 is TGCGCCAGCAGCTCTACCTCCTACGAGCAGTACTTC. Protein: CASSSTSYEQYF.

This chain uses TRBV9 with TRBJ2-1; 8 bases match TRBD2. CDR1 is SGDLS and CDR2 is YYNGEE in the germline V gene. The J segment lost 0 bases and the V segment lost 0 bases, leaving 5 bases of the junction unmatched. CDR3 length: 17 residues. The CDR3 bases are TGTGCCAGCAGCGTAGGGTCGGGAGGGCCCTCCTACAATGAGCAGTTCTTC. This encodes CASSVGSGGPSYNEQFF.

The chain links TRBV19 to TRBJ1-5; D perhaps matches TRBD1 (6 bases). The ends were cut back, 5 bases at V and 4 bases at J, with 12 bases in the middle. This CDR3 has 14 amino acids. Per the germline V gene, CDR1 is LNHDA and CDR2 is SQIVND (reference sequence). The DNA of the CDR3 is TGTGCCAGTAGTCAACAGGGCCTGAATCAGCCCCAGCATTTT. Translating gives CASSQQGLNQPQHF.

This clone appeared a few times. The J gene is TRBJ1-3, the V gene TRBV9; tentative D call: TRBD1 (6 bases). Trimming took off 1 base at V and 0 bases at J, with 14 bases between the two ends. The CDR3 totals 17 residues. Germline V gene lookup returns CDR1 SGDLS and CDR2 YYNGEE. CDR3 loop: CASSVQGTASSGNTIYF. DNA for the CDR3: TGTGCCAGCAGCGTACAGGGGACGGCTAGCTCTGGAAACACCATATATTTT.

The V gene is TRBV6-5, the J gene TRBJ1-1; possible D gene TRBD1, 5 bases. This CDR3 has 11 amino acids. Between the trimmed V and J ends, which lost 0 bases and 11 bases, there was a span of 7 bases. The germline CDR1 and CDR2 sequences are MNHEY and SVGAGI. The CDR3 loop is CASSYSGGAFF. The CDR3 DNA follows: TGTGCCAGCAGTTACTCGGGGGGGGCTTTCTTT.

The CDR3 bases are TGTGCCAGCAGCTTCCCGGGGACACCCTACGAGCAGTACTTC. This sequence encodes CASSFPGTPYEQYF. This sequence joins TRBV5-8 and TRBJ2-7; D perhaps matches TRBD1 (6 bases). The CDR3 totals 14 residues. CDR1 and CDR2 (germline): SGHTS, YDEGEE. Deletions cut 2 bases from V and 2 bases from J, with 11 bases between.